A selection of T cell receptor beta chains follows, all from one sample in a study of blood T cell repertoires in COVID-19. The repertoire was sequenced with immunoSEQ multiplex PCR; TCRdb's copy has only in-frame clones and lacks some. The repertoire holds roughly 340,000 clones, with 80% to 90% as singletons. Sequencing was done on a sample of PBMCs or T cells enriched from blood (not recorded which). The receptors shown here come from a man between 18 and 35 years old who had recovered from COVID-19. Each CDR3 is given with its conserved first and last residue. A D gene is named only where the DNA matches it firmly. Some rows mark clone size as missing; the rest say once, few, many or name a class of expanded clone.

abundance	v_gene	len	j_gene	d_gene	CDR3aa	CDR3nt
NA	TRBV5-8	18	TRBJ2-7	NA	CASNFFRGTGTPSYEQYF	TGTGCCAGCAACTTTTTCCGCGGAACAGGGACACCCTCCTACGAGCAGTACTTC
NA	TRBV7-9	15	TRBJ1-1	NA	CASSSYRDLNTEAFF	TGTGCCAGCAGCTCATACAGGGACCTGAACACTGAAGCTTTCTTT
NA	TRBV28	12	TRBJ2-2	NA	CASSPPFGELFF	TGTGCCAGCAGTCCCCCGTTCGGGGAGCTGTTTTTT
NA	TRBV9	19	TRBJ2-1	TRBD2	CASSVGFRFKSGGADEQFF	TGTGCCAGCAGCGTAGGATTCCGGTTTAAGAGCGGGGGGGCCGATGAGCAGTTCTTC
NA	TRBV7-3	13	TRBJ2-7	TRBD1	CASSPGTEYEQYF	TGTGCCAGCAGTCCGGGGACAGAATACGAGCAGTACTTC
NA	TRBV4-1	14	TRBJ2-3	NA	CASSSRRGPDTQYF	TGCGCCAGCAGCAGCAGGAGGGGCCCCGATACGCAGTATTTT
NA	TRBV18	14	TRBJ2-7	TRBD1	CASSPGTGEVEQYF	TGTGCCAGCTCACCCGGGACAGGGGAAGTCGAGCAGTACTTC
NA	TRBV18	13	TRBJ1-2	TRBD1	CASSPDRDYGYTF	TGTGCCAGCTCGCCCGACAGGGACTATGGCTACACCTTC
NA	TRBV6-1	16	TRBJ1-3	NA	CASSEAAGASGNTIYF	TGTGCCAGCAGTGAAGCAGCGGGGGCGTCTGGAAACACCATATATTTT
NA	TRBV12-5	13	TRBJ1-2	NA	CASGLEQVGGYTF	TGTGCTAGTGGTTTGGAACAGGTGGGAGGCTACACCTTC
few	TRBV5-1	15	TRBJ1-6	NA	CASSLGVSFYSPLHF	TGCGCCAGCAGCTTGGGAGTTAGTTTTTACTCACCCCTCCACTTT
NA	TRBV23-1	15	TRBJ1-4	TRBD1	CASSLIKGQGEKLFF	TGCGCCAGCTCTCTGATTAAAGGACAGGGGGAAAAACTGTTTTTT
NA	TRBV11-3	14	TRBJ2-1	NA	CASSLRGASFEQFF	TGTGCCAGCAGCTTACGTGGGGCCTCGTTTGAGCAGTTCTTC
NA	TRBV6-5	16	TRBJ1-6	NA	CASSYRGSSYNSPLHF	TGTGCCAGCAGTTATAGGGGGAGCTCCTATAATTCACCCCTCCACTTT
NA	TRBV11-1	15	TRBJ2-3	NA	CASSLAGRVRDTQYF	TGTGCCAGCAGCTTAGCTGGCAGGGTGAGAGATACGCAGTATTTT
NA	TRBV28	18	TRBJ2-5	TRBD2	CASSTELAETLYQETQYF	TGTGCCAGCAGTACAGAACTAGCGGAAACACTGTACCAAGAGACCCAGTACTTC
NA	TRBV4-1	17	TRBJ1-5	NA	CASSQPGRSTSNQPQHF	TGCGCCAGCAGCCAACCAGGCAGGTCAACGAGCAATCAGCCCCAGCATTTT
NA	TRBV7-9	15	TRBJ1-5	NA	CASSLGQSSNQPQHF	TGTGCCAGCAGCTTAGGACAGTCTAGCAATCAGCCCCAGCATTTT
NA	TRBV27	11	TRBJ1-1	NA	CASSGQFEAFF	TGTGCCAGCAGTGGACAGTTTGAAGCTTTCTTT
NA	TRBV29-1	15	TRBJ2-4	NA	CSVEEGVGMRNIQYF	TGCAGCGTTGAGGAAGGGGTGGGGATGAGGAACATTCAGTACTTC
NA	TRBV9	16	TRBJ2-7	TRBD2	CASSVATSGGTREQYF	TGTGCCAGCAGCGTTGCGACTAGCGGGGGGACTCGCGAGCAGTACTTC
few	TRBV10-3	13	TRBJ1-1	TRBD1	CAISGTGTTEAFF	TGTGCCATCAGTGGGACAGGGACGACTGAAGCTTTCTTT
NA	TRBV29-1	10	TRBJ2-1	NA	CSVKSVEQFF	TGCAGCGTAAAGTCGGTTGAGCAGTTCTTC
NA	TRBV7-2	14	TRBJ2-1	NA	CASSPPHMIHEQFF	TGTGCCAGCAGCCCCCCACATATGATCCATGAGCAGTTCTTC
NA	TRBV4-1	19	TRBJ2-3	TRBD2	CASSQVPGLAGGLTDTQYF	TGCGCCAGCAGCCAAGTCCCGGGACTAGCGGGAGGGCTCACAGATACGCAGTATTTT
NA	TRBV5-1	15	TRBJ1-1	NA	CASSLRSGRNTEAFF	TGCGCCAGCAGCTTAAGGAGTGGCCGAAACACTGAAGCTTTCTTT
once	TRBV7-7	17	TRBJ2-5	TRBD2	CASSSGLAGNFQETQYF	TGTGCCAGCAGCTCCGGACTAGCGGGAAACTTCCAAGAGACCCAGTACTTC